This TCR beta chain came from a study of glioma-infiltrating T cells. Findings and limits, study-wide: Non-neoplastic patients had below-expected tissue-blood divergence, while all gliomas exceeded expectation. Very few CDR3 sequences were shared between tissue and blood.

Trimming cost V 5 bases and J 2 bases; bases outside gene matches: 1. The CDR3 sequence is 13 residues long. Germline values: CDR1 KGHSH, CDR2 LQKENI. This clonotype was observed at least ten times. Its target is not known. TCR alpha and beta CDR3 regions were amplified from RNA using iRepertoire nested multiplex PCR. Tissue mRNA or PBMC total RNA, roughly 100-400 ng, went into one-step reverse transcription and amplification. In TCRdb, the multiplex PCR reads were re-called with MiXCR into one record per CDR3 protein. The sample has approximately 100,000 distinct CDR3 sequences, around 30% seen once. Sequenced input: glioma tissue, nonneoplastic brain tissue, or PBMCs (not recorded which). The chain carries TRBV18 and TRBJ2-7; TRBD1 matches 9 bases. The TCR sequence derives from a human donor with low-grade glioma or glioblastoma, undergoing nonglioma brain surgery, or in good health (not recorded which). The DNA of the CDR3 is TGTGCCAGCTCAGGGACAGGGACCTACGAGCAGTACTTC. This encodes CASSGTGTYEQYF.